This T cell receptor (beta chain) was obtained from a study of T cell repertoires in cytomegalovirus infection. Study-level information: An indication of both CMV infection and matching HLA type came from public TCR beta signatures.

This clonotype was detected ten times or more. Its antigen is currently unknown. From the reads, TCRdb called clonotypes with MiXCR, one entry per CDR3 protein. Among 100,000 to 150,000 distinct CDR3 sequences listed, around 25% were seen once. Germline CDR1 and CDR2: SGHVS and FNYEAQ. The CDR3 runs to 16 residues. The V segment lost 4 bases and the J segment 0 bases; nucleotides outside the gene matches: 7. The chain has TRBV7-6 and TRBJ2-3, with TRBD1 matching over 7 bases. The clonotype was recovered from a human donor in good health (CMV status not recorded). Some clones in this sample may be carry-over from other donors' samples. The sequenced sample was PBMCs, sequenced either directly or after in vitro stimulation (not recorded which). The CDR3 here is CASSSGQASSTDTQYF. CDR3 DNA sequence: TGTGCCAGCAGCTCCGGACAGGCCTCTAGCACAGATACGCAGTATTTT. The full variable domain, completed using reference TRBV7-6 and TRBJ2-3, is GAGVSQSPRYKVTKRGQDVALRCDPISGHVSLYWYRQALGQGPEFLTYFNYEAQQDKSGLPNDRFSAERPEGSISTLTIQRTEQRDSAMYRCASSSGQASSTDTQYFGPGTRLTVL.